These T cell receptor beta chains were read from a single sample in a study of cytomegalovirus exposure and HLA in healthy donors. The assay was immunoSEQ multiplex PCR, and TCRdb's table has in-frame clones only and misses some. The table lists approximately 120,000 clones, about a sixth of them singletons. Sequenced: PBMCs. Every receptor here comes from a female donor in good health and CMV-seropositive. Both conserved end residues are part of each CDR3. A D gene is named only where the DNA matches it firmly. Part of the rows lack a size; the others show once, few, many or a class for expanded clones.

clone_size,j_call,v_call,cdr3_length,d_call,cdr3_nt,cdr3_aa
.,TRBJ2-1,TRBV2,15,TRBD1,TGTGCCAGCAGTGACTTATGGGACAGATACAATGAGCAGTTCTTC,CASSDLWDRYNEQFF
few,TRBJ2-1,TRBV7-9,14,.,TGTGCCAGCAGCTATGTCCCCAGCTACAATGAGCAGTTCTTC,CASSYVPSYNEQFF
few,TRBJ2-3,TRBV30,24,TRBD2,TGTGCCTGGAGTGGAATGGGCGGGACTAGCGGGAGGCCAAACCGACTCTATGGCACAGATACGCAGTATTTT,CAWSGMGGTSGRPNRLYGTDTQYF
.,TRBJ2-5,TRBV5-4,17,TRBD2,TGTGCCAGCAGCTCTGGACTAGCGGGGGGACTCCAAGAGACCCAGTACTTC,CASSSGLAGGLQETQYF
few,TRBJ2-3,TRBV14,13,.,TGTGCCAGCAGCCAACAGTGGAGGGATACGCAGTATTTT,CASSQQWRDTQYF
.,TRBJ2-3,TRBV7-2,14,.,TGTGCCAGCAGCTTTGGCTCCCTTACAGATACGCAGTATTTT,CASSFGSLTDTQYF
.,TRBJ1-6,TRBV6-5,14,TRBD1,TGTGCCAGCAGTCGACAGGGAAAGACCGTTCCCCTCCACTTT,CASSRQGKTVPLHF
few,TRBJ2-5,TRBV25-1,14,.,TGTGCCAGCAGTCCGGGGGAAAAGAGGGAGACCCAGTACTTC,CASSPGEKRETQYF
few,TRBJ2-6,TRBV6-6,15,.,TGTGCCAGCAGTTACTCCCCTCGGGGTGACAACGTCCTGACTTTC,CASSYSPRGDNVLTF
few,TRBJ1-2,TRBV5-1,13,.,TGCGCCAGCAGCTTGGCAATAGGGGATGGCTACACCTTC,CASSLAIGDGYTF
.,TRBJ1-1,TRBV7-2,15,TRBD1,TGTGCCAGCAGCTCTACCGGGACAGTGAACACTGAAGCTTTCTTT,CASSSTGTVNTEAFF
few,TRBJ2-5,TRBV7-2,17,TRBD2,TGTGCCAGCAGCGCCCCGGGACTAGCGGGGGGGCGAGAGACCCAGTACTTC,CASSAPGLAGGRETQYF
.,TRBJ1-5,TRBV27,14,.,TGTGCCAGCAGCCCGGACAGAGGGAATCAGCCCCAGCATTTT,CASSPDRGNQPQHF
.,TRBJ2-3,TRBV30,14,.,TGTGCCTGGAAAGACATCTCTAGCACAGATACGCAGTATTTT,CAWKDISSTDTQYF
.,TRBJ2-7,TRBV6-6,11,.,TGTGCCAGCAGTGCCAGGGATGAGCAGTACTTC,CASSARDEQYF
.,TRBJ2-2,TRBV5-1,17,TRBD1,TGCGCCAGCAGCGAAGGACAGGGCACCTTGAACACCGGGGAGCTGTTTTTT,CASSEGQGTLNTGELFF
few,TRBJ2-3,TRBV28,15,TRBD2,TGTGCCAGCAGTTCTAGCGGGAGGGCCTTAGATACGCAGTATTTT,CASSSSGRALDTQYF
few,TRBJ2-7,TRBV5-1,16,TRBD2,TGCGCCAGCAGCTGGAGGGGACTAGCGGGGGGCGGAGAGCAGTACTTC,CASSWRGLAGGGEQYF
.,TRBJ1-5,TRBV5-1,13,.,TGCGCCAGCAGCTCGGGATACAATCAGCCCCAGCATTTT,CASSSGYNQPQHF
.,TRBJ2-7,TRBV4-2,15,TRBD1,TGTGCCAGCAGCCAAGGGACAGGGACCTACTACGAGCAGTACTTC,CASSQGTGTYYEQYF
.,TRBJ2-7,TRBV5-1,15,TRBD1,TGCGCCAGCAGCTCGGACCCCGGGACAGCCTACGAGCAGTACTTC,CASSSDPGTAYEQYF
.,TRBJ2-7,TRBV5-1,15,TRBD1,TGCGCCAGCAGCTCGGGACAGGGGTTAGCCTACGAGCAGTACTTC,CASSSGQGLAYEQYF
few,TRBJ1-2,TRBV2,15,TRBD1,TGTGCCAGCAGTTCACGGACAGGGGCTAACTATGGCTACACCTTC,CASSSRTGANYGYTF
.,TRBJ2-7,TRBV4-3,16,TRBD2,TGCGCCAGCAGCCAAGTCGCTAGCGGTAATAACTACGAGCAGTACTTC,CASSQVASGNNYEQYF
.,TRBJ2-7,TRBV4-2,15,.,TGTGCCAGCAGCCAAGAGGGCGGGTTCTCCTACGAGCAGTACTTC,CASSQEGGFSYEQYF
.,TRBJ2-3,TRBV14,13,.,TGTGCCAGCAGCCACCTAGGGGCAGATACGCAGTATTTT,CASSHLGADTQYF
.,TRBJ1-1,TRBV6-6,16,TRBD1,TGTGCCAGCAGTCACGTCCCGGGACAGGGTTCCACTGAAGCTTTCTTT,CASSHVPGQGSTEAFF
.,TRBJ1-6,TRBV5-6,12,.,TGTGCCAGCAGCTTGAGGGGAGGATTACTCCACTTT,CASSLRGGLLHF
.,TRBJ2-7,TRBV4-2,17,TRBD2,TGTGCCAGCAGCCAAGCTCACCCGGTTAGCGGGGGCGGGGAGCAGTACTTC,CASSQAHPVSGGGEQYF
few,TRBJ2-7,TRBV28,13,.,TGTGCCAGTCAATTGAACAGCAACTACGAGCAGTACTTC,CASQLNSNYEQYF
.,TRBJ1-5,TRBV2,12,.,TGTGCCAGCAGTGCGAGCAATCAGCCCCAGCATTTT,CASSASNQPQHF
.,TRBJ1-4,TRBV7-9,15,TRBD1,TGTGCCAGCAGCTATGGACAGGGACCGATTGAAAAACTGTTTTTT,CASSYGQGPIEKLFF
.,TRBJ1-3,TRBV4-1,16,.,TGCGCCAGCAGCCAAGTCTCCTCCTACTCTGGAAACACCATATATTTT,CASSQVSSYSGNTIYF
few,TRBJ2-7,TRBV7-2,15,.,TGTGCCAGCAGCTCAAACCGACTAGGCTCCTACGAGCAGTACTTC,CASSSNRLGSYEQYF
many,TRBJ1-4,TRBV2,13,.,TGTGCCAGCGCGGGGTTAACTAATGAAAAACTGTTTTTT,CASAGLTNEKLFF
.,TRBJ1-2,TRBV28,11,.,TGTGCCAGCACAGGGGTTAAGGGCTACACCTTC,CASTGVKGYTF
.,TRBJ1-5,TRBV2,16,TRBD1,TGTGCCAGCAGTTATACCGGGACAGGGAACAATCAGCCCCAGCATTTT,CASSYTGTGNNQPQHF
many,TRBJ2-5,TRBV9,15,TRBD1,TGTGCCAGCAGCGGAGCCGGACAGGGGAAAGAGACCCAGTACTTC,CASSGAGQGKETQYF
few,TRBJ2-1,TRBV5-4,15,TRBD2,TGTGCCAGCAGCCGTGGGACTAGCGGGTCCCCCGGGGGGTTCTTC,CASSRGTSGSPGGFF
few,TRBJ1-4,TRBV5-6,16,.,TGTGCCAGCAGCTTGGGTCCTCCCCCTAATGAGGAAAAACTGTTTTTT,CASSLGPPPNEEKLFF
.,TRBJ2-7,TRBV7-2,15,TRBD1,TGTGCCAGCAGCGCGGACAGGGGGCCCTCCTACGAGCAGTACTTC,CASSADRGPSYEQYF
.,TRBJ2-7,TRBV6-1,16,.,TGTGCCAGCAGTGAAGGGTACATAGCCTCTTCCTACGAGCAGTACTTC,CASSEGYIASSYEQYF
few,TRBJ2-7,TRBV7-8,12,.,TGTGCCAGCAGCTTAGAGAGCCACGAGCAGTACTTC,CASSLESHEQYF
few,TRBJ1-1,TRBV10-1,15,TRBD1,TGCGCCAGCAGTAACTTTGGGACAGCGAACACTGAAGCTTTCTTT,CASSNFGTANTEAFF
few,TRBJ2-7,TRBV4-1,13,.,TGCGCCAGCAGCCAAAAGGAGGGATACGAGCAGTACTTC,CASSQKEGYEQYF